This T cell receptor beta chain was found in a study of cytomegalovirus exposure and HLA in healthy donors. Using immunoSEQ multiplex PCR, the repertoire was profiled, and TCRdb retains in-frame clones only, with some absent. Of under 70,000 clones listed, around 88% were seen once; the top ten hold over 1.5%. Germline lookup yields CDR1 SEHNR and CDR2 FQNEAQ (reference sequence). The V and J ends lost 2 bases and 8 bases, in that order; junction bases with no gene match: 12. This CDR3 region has 18 residues. V is TRBV7-9 and J is TRBJ2-1; 13 nucleotides match TRBD2. The source of this sequence is a woman between 18 and 30 years old in good health and CMV-seronegative. Material: PBMCs. The CDR3 coding sequence is TGTGCCAGCAGCTTACCCATGAGACTAGCGGGGGGTCGCGATGAGCAGTTCTTC. Translated: CASSLPMRLAGGRDEQFF.